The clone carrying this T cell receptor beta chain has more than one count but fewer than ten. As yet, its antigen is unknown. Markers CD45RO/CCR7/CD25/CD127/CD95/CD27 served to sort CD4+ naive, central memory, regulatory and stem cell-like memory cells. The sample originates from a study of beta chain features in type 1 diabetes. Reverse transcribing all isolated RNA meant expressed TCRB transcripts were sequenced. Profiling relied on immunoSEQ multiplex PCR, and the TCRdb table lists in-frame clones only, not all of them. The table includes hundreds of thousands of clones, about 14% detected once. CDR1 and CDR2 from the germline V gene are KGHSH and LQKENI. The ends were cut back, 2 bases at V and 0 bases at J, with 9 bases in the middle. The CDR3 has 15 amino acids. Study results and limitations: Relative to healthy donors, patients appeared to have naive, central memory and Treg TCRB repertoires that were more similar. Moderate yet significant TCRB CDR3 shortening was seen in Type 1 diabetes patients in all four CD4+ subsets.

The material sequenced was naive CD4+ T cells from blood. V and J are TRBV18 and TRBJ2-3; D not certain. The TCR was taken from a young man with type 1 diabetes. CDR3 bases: TGTGCCAGCTCACCATCCGCCGGCAGCACAGATACGCAGTATTTT. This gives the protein CASSPSAGSTDTQYF.